The entry that follows covers one T cell receptor (beta chain) sequence. Its antigen is not yet known. Within one base of it there is no much larger clone, and no base qualities were kept. The sample's treatment or condition label is to be understood as: in vitro stimulation with specific CMV peptide epitopes to enrich CMV-specific T cells. These data originate in a study of T cell repertoires in cytomegalovirus infection (dated by TCRdb to 2018 to 2020). For context, the study as a whole: The peptide stimulations were aimed at well-studied HLA-B-restricted epitopes as well as recently identified HLA-C-restricted CMV epitopes, whose presentation resists viral immunomodulation. Donor HLA type was relevant to the analysis, as public TCR beta signatures indicated carriage of CMV infection together with the matching HLA type. Points the paper makes about the study in general: Carriers of CMV infection plus the relevant HLA type were discriminated by the cumulative frequency of public TCR beta family members in the study cohort and in an independent roughly 340-donor cohort. The ex vivo response was dominated by HLA-C-restricted CMV-specific TCR beta clonotypes, which also provided the single most frequent clonotype in two of eight donors.

Sequencing was performed on an Illumina HiSeq 1500. TCRdb passed the public sequencing reads through fastp at Q25 and MiXCR, retaining productive beta sequences. Records with the same CDR3 protein are collapsed into one entry carrying the most frequent genes and DNA. For this sample the table gives some 800,000 distinct CDR3 sequences, of which about 30% were detected only once. The top ten hold 9.5% to 15% of the sample. CDR1 MNHEY and CDR2 SMNVEV were looked up in the germline V gene (reference sequence). Deletion took 3 bases off V and 8 bases off J, with a span of 9 bases between the germline ends. From the cysteine through the phenylalanine, the CDR3 covers 12 amino acids. The entry retains the CDR3 DNA only, 36 bases that are in frame from base 1.

The sample in question was cultured CD8+ T cells from PBMCs, obtained from culture after CMV antigen stimulation. The receptor was derived from a human donor in good health (CMV status not recorded). Some clones in this sample may be carry-over from other donors' samples. The chain uses TRBV27 and TRBJ2-3; matching of 6 bases hints at TRBD2 as the D gene. The DNA sequence is TGTGCCAGCAGTTTTGGGACTGGTACGCAGTATTTT. It is translated as CASSFGTGTQYF.